The rows below give T cell receptor beta chains drawn from one sample of a study of OX40 agonist ivuxolimab in advanced cancers. Clones were sequenced by immunoSEQ multiplex PCR, and TCRdb holds only the in-frame ones, with some missing. The data hold about 67,000 clones, with 80% to 95% observed a single time. The material was CD4+ or CD8+ T cells sorted from blood, obtained in a trial of the OX40 agonist ivuxolimab. These receptors all come from an adult with an advanced solid tumor such as melanoma, head and neck, liver or kidney cancer. The CDR3 runs from the conserved cysteine through the conserved F or W. Each record gives: D gene, clone size, V gene, J gene, CDR3 protein, CDR3 DNA. The D gene is left open where the match is weak. Size values are once, few and many counts, or a class for expanded clones, and some rows have none.

>NA|NA|TRBV7-9|TRBJ1-4
CASSSPLMGGNEKLFF
TGTGCCAGCAGCTCCCCCTTAATGGGAGGGAATGAAAAACTGTTTTTT
>NA|few|TRBV5-4|TRBJ2-3
CASSLGDGGLTDTQYF
TGTGCCAGCAGCTTGGGAGATGGTGGACTCACAGATACGCAGTATTTT
>NA|NA|TRBV7-4|TRBJ2-4
CASSFPPLVAKNIQYF
TGTGCCAGCAGCTTCCCCCCCCTCGTGGCCAAAAACATTCAGTACTTC
>TRBD2|once|TRBV28|TRBJ2-7
CASSPGTSAAYEQYF
TGTGCCAGCAGTCCGGGGACTAGCGCCGCCTACGAGCAGTACTTC
>NA|NA|TRBV5-6|TRBJ1-1
CASRSQGGTEAFF
TGTGCCAGCAGGAGTCAGGGAGGGACTGAAGCTTTCTTT
>NA|once|TRBV19|TRBJ2-1
CASTSGFYNEQFF
TGTGCCAGTACCAGCGGATTCTACAATGAGCAGTTCTTC
>NA|NA|TRBV6-4|TRBJ2-7
CASSPPTPREQYF
TGTGCCAGCAGCCCTCCGACACCGAGGGAGCAGTACTTC
>NA|NA|TRBV7-2|TRBJ1-5
CASSLAWGGYQPQHF
TGTGCCAGCAGCTTAGCGTGGGGGGGCTATCAGCCCCAGCATTTT
>NA|NA|TRBV9|TRBJ2-7
CASSNGPTYEQYF
TGTGCCAGCAGCAACGGACCGACCTACGAGCAGTACTTC
>NA|NA|TRBV7-9|TRBJ2-7
CASSLGTADEQYF
TGTGCCAGCAGCTTAGGGACAGCTGACGAGCAGTACTTC
>TRBD1|many|TRBV5-6|TRBJ1-5
CASSLAYDRDQPQHF
TGTGCCAGCAGCTTGGCCTACGACAGGGACCAGCCCCAGCATTTT
>TRBD2|NA|TRBV11-2|TRBJ2-1
CASSPNLSGRGGNEQFF
TGTGCCAGCAGCCCCAACCTGAGCGGGAGGGGGGGTAATGAGCAGTTCTTC
>NA|few|TRBV27|TRBJ2-1
CASIPLGERSYNEQFF
TGTGCCAGCATACCACTGGGGGAAAGATCCTACAATGAGCAGTTCTTC
>TRBD1|NA|TRBV27|TRBJ2-5
CASSRTGDWDGETQYF
TGTGCCAGCAGCAGGACAGGGGATTGGGACGGGGAGACCCAGTACTTC
>TRBD1|NA|TRBV2|TRBJ2-2
CASNKDRGQGNTGELFF
TGTGCCAGCAATAAGGACAGGGGGCAAGGTAACACCGGGGAGCTGTTTTTT
>NA|NA|TRBV4-1|TRBJ2-2
CASSQDQMTPNTGELFF
TGCGCCAGCAGCCAAGATCAGATGACACCGAACACCGGGGAGCTGTTTTTT
>TRBD1|once|TRBV9|TRBJ2-7
CASSVEDRGLYEQYF
TGTGCCAGCAGCGTAGAAGACAGGGGGCTTTACGAGCAGTACTTC
>NA|NA|TRBV5-4|TRBJ2-1
CASSLKPFNEQFF
TGTGCCAGCAGCTTGAAGCCATTCAATGAGCAGTTCTTC
>NA|NA|TRBV7-6|TRBJ2-1
CASSLSQNYNEQFF
TGTGCCAGCAGCTTATCACAGAACTACAATGAGCAGTTCTTC
>TRBD1|NA|TRBV4-1|TRBJ2-7
CASRRMTGPTYEQYF
TGCGCCAGCAGACGAATGACAGGGCCTACCTACGAGCAGTACTTC
>TRBD2|NA|TRBV2|TRBJ2-1
CASSEMTSGHYNEQFF
TGTGCCAGCAGTGAAATGACTAGCGGGCACTACAATGAGCAGTTCTTC
>NA|once|TRBV15|TRBJ1-2
CATSGLTATYGYTF
TGTGCCACCAGCGGGCTGACAGCCACCTATGGCTACACCTTC
>NA|NA|TRBV4-2|TRBJ1-1
CASSQVVTTEAFF
TGTGCCAGCAGCCAAGTAGTCACAACTGAAGCTTTCTTT
>TRBD1|NA|TRBV7-9|TRBJ2-5
CASSSPGTGVKEQYF
TGTGCCAGCAGCTCCCCCGGGACAGGGGTAAAAGAGCAGTACTTC
>NA|once|TRBV5-1|TRBJ2-1
CASTPLGKTSYNEQFF
TGCGCCAGCACCCCCCTGGGGAAAACTTCCTACAATGAGCAGTTCTTC
>TRBD2|NA|TRBV5-1|TRBJ2-1
CASSSELAGYYNEQFF
TGCGCCAGCAGCTCGGAACTAGCGGGTTATTACAATGAGCAGTTCTTC
>NA|NA|TRBV5-4|TRBJ2-1
CASSFSGNEQFF
TGTGCCAGCAGCTTTAGCGGCAATGAGCAGTTCTTC
>NA|once|TRBV27|TRBJ2-4
CASSFLLQGGGHIQYF
TGTGCCAGCAGTTTCCTACTTCAGGGCGGCGGTCACATTCAGTACTTC
>TRBD2|NA|TRBV27|TRBJ2-3
CASSYVAGVDTQYF
TGTGCCAGCAGTTATGTAGCGGGAGTAGATACGCAGTATTTT
>NA|few|TRBV6-4|TRBJ2-1
CASSDRYNEQFF
TGTGCCAGCAGTGACCGGTACAATGAGCAGTTCTTC
>NA|NA|TRBV27|TRBJ2-6
CASSLRRSGANVLTF
TGTGCCAGCAGTCTCAGACGCTCTGGGGCCAACGTCCTGACTTTC
>TRBD1|once|TRBV11-2|TRBJ2-4
CASSLDPGTGINIQYF
TGTGCCAGCAGCTTAGATCCGGGGACAGGGATAAACATTCAGTACTTC
>TRBD2|NA|TRBV7-9|TRBJ2-7
CASRPGTSGNEQYF
TGTGCCAGCAGGCCCGGGACTAGCGGAAACGAGCAGTACTTC